This T cell receptor (beta chain) stems from a study of T cell repertoires in cytomegalovirus infection. General study findings and limits: Across the ex vivo response, the dominant clonotypes were HLA-C-restricted CMV-specific TCR beta clonotypes. Based on cumulative public TCR beta family frequency, carriers of CMV plus the relevant HLA were identified.

Trimming cost V 2 bases and J 4 bases; bases outside gene matches: 4. Germline-derived CDR1 and CDR2 are LGHNA and YSLEER. This CDR3 spans 15 amino acids. TCRdb re-called the reads with MiXCR, one entry per CDR3 protein. This table holds 680,000 or so distinct CDR3 sequences, approximately 33% found once. With respect to this clonotype: The antigen is unknown.

This specimen was cultured PBMCs, taken from culture after CMV antigen stimulation. This chain joins TRBV4-3 and TRBJ2-3, with 9 nucleotides matching TRBD1. This TCR was sampled from a human donor in good health (CMV status not recorded). Some clones in this sample may be carry-over from other donors' samples. As DNA, the CDR3 is TGCGCCAGCAGCCAAAGGTGGGACAGGGCAGATACGCAGTATTTT. Translation: CASSQRWDRADTQYF.